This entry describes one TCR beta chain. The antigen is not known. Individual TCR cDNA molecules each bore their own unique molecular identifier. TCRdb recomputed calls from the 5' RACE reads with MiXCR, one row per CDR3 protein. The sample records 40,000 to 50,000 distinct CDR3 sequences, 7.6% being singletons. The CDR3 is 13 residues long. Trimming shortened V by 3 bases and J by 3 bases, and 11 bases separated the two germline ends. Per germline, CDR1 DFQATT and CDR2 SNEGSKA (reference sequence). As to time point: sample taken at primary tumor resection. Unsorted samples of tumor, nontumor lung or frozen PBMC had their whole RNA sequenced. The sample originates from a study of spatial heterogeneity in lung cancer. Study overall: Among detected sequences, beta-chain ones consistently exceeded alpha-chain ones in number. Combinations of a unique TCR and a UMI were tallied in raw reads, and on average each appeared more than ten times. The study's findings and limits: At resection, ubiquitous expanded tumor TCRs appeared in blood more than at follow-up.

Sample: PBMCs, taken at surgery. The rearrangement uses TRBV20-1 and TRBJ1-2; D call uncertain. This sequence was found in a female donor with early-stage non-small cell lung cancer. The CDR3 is CSASPAKYYGYTF. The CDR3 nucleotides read TGCAGTGCTAGTCCGGCCAAATACTATGGCTACACCTTC.